The 16 T cell receptor beta chains given below trace back to one sample, sequenced in a study of cytomegalovirus exposure and HLA in healthy donors. PCR was performed using 60 Vbeta and 13 Jbeta primers. Assay: immunoSEQ multiplex PCR; the TCRdb copy retains only in-frame clones and omits some. The repertoire holds around 99,000 clones, with around 81% as singletons. Sequenced: PBMCs. The receptor set was obtained from a woman in her 30s in good health and CMV-seronegative.

The chain combines TRBV10-1 with TRBJ1-5, with D unresolved. Germline CDR1 reads WNHNN; CDR2 reads SYGVQD (reference sequence). With 2 bases removed from V and 9 bases from J, the gap between germline ends came to 14 bases. The CDR3 covers 14 residues. For the CDR3, the DNA is TGCGCCAGCAGTGAGGCAGGCGAGGGCAGGCCCCAGCATTTT. It yields the protein CASSEAGEGRPQHF.

The rearrangement links TRBV19 to TRBJ1-2; 8 bases match TRBD1. Germline V gene data show CDR1 as LNHDA and CDR2 as SQIVND (reference sequence). The CDR3 spans 17 residues. With 2 bases clipped from V and 2 bases from J, the junction kept 10 bases outside the gene matches. The CDR3 spells CASSIPPRQGINYGYTF. CDR3 DNA sequence: TGTGCCAGTAGTATACCGCCGCGACAGGGGATAAACTATGGCTACACCTTC.

The chain recombines TRBV30 with TRBJ2-3; perhaps TRBD1 as D (6 bases). The CDR3 spans 14 residues. CDR1 is GTSNPN and CDR2 is SVGIG in the germline V gene (reference sequence). With 5 bases removed from V and 2 bases from J, the gap between germline ends came to 14 bases. The CDR3 DNA follows: TGTGCCTGGGAAACGGGACAAAACACAGATACGCAGTATTTT. Its translation: CAWETGQNTDTQYF.

The V and J genes are TRBV14 and TRBJ1-2; D gene unclear. V gave up 1 base and J gave up 1 base, with 10 bases separating them. Germline V gene lookup returns CDR1 SGHDN and CDR2 FVKESK. The CDR3 totals 15 residues. This CDR3 is CASSQGHGSNYGYTF. CDR3 DNA sequence: TGTGCCAGCAGCCAAGGGCACGGGAGTAACTATGGCTACACCTTC.

The chain couples TRBV7-2 to TRBJ2-7; 7 positions match TRBD2. V trimming: 9 bases; J trimming: 1 base; junction bases outside the gene matches: 6. The CDR3 has 13 residues. Germline CDR1 is SGHTA and CDR2 is FQGNSA. CDR3 DNA sequence: TGTGCCAGTGGAGGGAGGGTTTCCTACGAGCAGTACTTC. This gives the protein CASGGRVSYEQYF.

The chain combines TRBV6-5 with TRBJ1-1; 8 bases align to TRBD1. J was trimmed by 6 bases and V by 6 bases; bases with no gene match: 9. The CDR3 consists of 14 residues. CDR1 is MNHEY and CDR2 is SVGAGI in the germline V gene. Here the CDR3 DNA reads TGTGCCAGCAGGACTCGACAGGGGTCGCCTGAAGCTTTCTTT. Translating it yields CASRTRQGSPEAFF.

The chain combines TRBV18 with TRBJ2-3; a possible D gene is TRBD2 (5 bases). Germline V gives CDR1 KGHSH, CDR2 LQKENI. There are 15 residues in the CDR3. Deletions cut 2 bases from V and 4 bases from J, with 13 bases between. CDR3 nucleotide sequence: TGTGCCAGCTCACCAGGGGAGCTCGGTCCAGATACGCAGTATTTT. It yields the protein CASSPGELGPDTQYF.

Details on this clone: A read error may account for a junction end that differs from germline. The rearrangement uses TRBV19 and TRBJ1-2, with 7 bases aligning to TRBD1. This CDR3 has 16 amino acids. In germline, CDR1 is LNHDA, CDR2 SQIVND (reference sequence). Here the CDR3 reads CASSIPGQVSNYGYIF. The DNA for the CDR3 is TGTGCCAGTAGTATCCCCGGACAGGTATCTAACTATGGCTACATCTTC.

V usage is TRBV7-9 and J usage is TRBJ2-7; D is undetermined. Germline lookup yields CDR1 SEHNR and CDR2 FQNEAQ (reference sequence). V was trimmed by 4 bases and J by 8 bases, leaving 12 bases between them. The CDR3 has 12 amino acids. Here the CDR3 DNA reads TGTGCCAGCAGCTCCCGCCTAGTGAAGCAGTACTTC. It translates to CASSSRLVKQYF.

The rearrangement links TRBV2 to TRBJ1-5; 8 bases align to TRBD1. With V trimmed by 10 bases and J by 4 bases, 9 bases remained unmatched. Germline V gives CDR1 SNHLY, CDR2 FYNNEI. This CDR3 is 14 amino acids long. The DNA for the CDR3 is TGTGCCACGAGAACTGACAGGGGTAATCAGCCCCAGCATTTT. Translating gives CATRTDRGNQPQHF.

This clone was detected a few times. V gene TRBV6-6 combines with J gene TRBJ2-1; D remains unclear. The CDR3 sequence is 11 residues long. V was cut by 5 bases and J by 6 bases, with 5 bases left in between. Germline values: CDR1 MNHNY, CDR2 SVGAGI (reference sequence). DNA of the CDR3: TGTGCCAGCAGTCCCCTCAATGAGCAGTTCTTC. This gives the protein CASSPLNEQFF.

The V gene is TRBV10-3, the J gene TRBJ2-7, with 9 nucleotides matching TRBD1. Germline-derived CDR1 and CDR2 are ENHRY and SYGVKD. The CDR3 length is 12 residues. Trimming cost V 10 bases and J 6 bases; bases outside gene matches: 7. CDR3 region: CATRDRVGEQYF. In DNA, the CDR3 is TGTGCCACGCGGGACAGGGTGGGCGAGCAGTACTTC.

The J gene is TRBJ1-1, the V gene TRBV28, with D unresolved. Germline V lookup: CDR1 MDHEN, CDR2 SYDVKM. Trimming left V 7 bases short and J 7 bases short, with 13 bases between. The CDR3 totals 12 residues. CDR3 amino acids: CASTRGMGEAFF. CDR3 bases: TGTGCCAGCACTAGAGGGATGGGTGAAGCTTTCTTT.

This chain links TRBV7-9 with TRBJ1-2, with TRBD1 matching 7 bases. Germline CDR1 reads SEHNR; CDR2 reads FQNEAQ (reference sequence). Trimming at V came to 5 bases and at J to 3 bases, leaving 12 bases not matched to a gene. The CDR3 has 16 residues. Here the CDR3 DNA reads TGTGCCAGCAGCCCGAGACAGGGTTCCGTGGACTATGGCTACACCTTC. Translated: CASSPRQGSVDYGYTF.

The chain links TRBV2 to TRBJ1-2, with a weak D call TRBD1 (5 bases). This CDR3 is 15 amino acids long. Germline V gene lookup returns CDR1 SNHLY and CDR2 FYNNEI. V was pared by 0 bases and J by 6 bases, with 14 bases between. The CDR3 sequence: CASSEALGLGDGYTF. CDR3 nucleotides: TGTGCCAGCAGTGAAGCGCTTGGTTTAGGGGATGGCTACACCTTC.

This chain links TRBV5-6 with TRBJ2-3; TRBD2 agrees at 8 bases. The germline V gene encodes CDR1 SGHDT and CDR2 YYEEEE. CDR3 length: 18 amino acids. The trim removed 1 base at V and 0 bases at J, leaving 10 bases unmatched. In DNA, the CDR3 is TGTGCCAGCAGCTTGTACAGCGGGAGTGCAGCTAGCACAGATACGCAGTATTTT. This sequence encodes CASSLYSGSAASTDTQYF.